A selection of T cell receptor beta chains follows, all from one sample in a study of T cell responses to AZD1222 COVID-19 vaccine. Some clones are missing from TCRdb's copy, which holds only in-frame ones; the method was immunoSEQ multiplex PCR. The data contain about 150,000 clones, around 87% of them seen just once; the ten biggest clones take up approximately 9%. Sequenced material: peripheral blood, taken 28 days after the second AZD1222 dose. These receptors originate from an adult who received the AZD1222 COVID-19 vaccine. The CDR3 runs from the conserved cysteine through the conserved F or W. D genes are given only for firm matches. Where a row states a size, it is once, few, many or the class of an expanded clone; other rows omit it.

clone_size j_call v_call d_call cdr3_nt cdr3_aa
- TRBJ1-6 TRBV30 - TGTGCTGGGAGGGCAGGGGTTTCGCTGGACTCACCCCTCCACTTT CAGRAGVSLDSPLHF
- TRBJ2-5 TRBV7-2 - TGTGCCAGCAGCTCCCGGGACCTGAGGGGGACCCAGTACTTC CASSSRDLRGTQYF
- TRBJ2-5 TRBV7-7 - TGTGCTAGCAGCTCCCGGAGGGGGGGCCCGGAGACCCAGTACTTC CASSSRRGGPETQYF
once TRBJ1-5 TRBV2 - TGTGCCAGCAGGGGCTATCAGGCTAATCAGCCCCAGCATTTT CASRGYQANQPQHF
- TRBJ1-4 TRBV7-2 TRBD1 TGTGCCAGCAGCAAGGGACAGGGATCAACTAATGAAAAACTGTTTTTT CASSKGQGSTNEKLFF
few TRBJ1-1 TRBV5-6 - TGTGCCAGCAGCTTGGCTGGGTCAAAAGCTTTCTTT CASSLAGSKAFF
- TRBJ2-1 TRBV28 - TGTGCCAGCAGTTCCCCGGCTAGTCTCAATGAGCAGTTCTTC CASSSPASLNEQFF
- TRBJ1-2 TRBV29-1 - TGCAGCGCTATGACGGATAACTATGGCTACACCTTC CSAMTDNYGYTF
- TRBJ2-1 TRBV29-1 - TGCAGCGTTGTACGACGGAACAATGAGCAGTTCTTC CSVVRRNNEQFF
- TRBJ1-1 TRBV5-1 - TGCGCCAGCAGCTTGCCGGGGGCGAACACTGAAGCTTTCTTT CASSLPGANTEAFF
- TRBJ2-3 TRBV6-2/TRBV6-3 TRBD2 TGTGCCAGCAGTTGGACTAGCGGGAGAACAGATACGCAGTATTTT CASSWTSGRTDTQYF
- TRBJ2-7 TRBV7-9 - TGTGCCAGCAGCTTGTACCGGGACCCTCCGCGGGAGCAGTACTTC CASSLYRDPPREQYF
- TRBJ1-2 TRBV28 - TGTGCCAGCAGTTTAAGGACAAACTATGGCTACACCTTC CASSLRTNYGYTF
- TRBJ1-5 TRBV19 - TGTGCCAGTAGTATTGACGGTTGGAATCAGCCCCAGCATTTT CASSIDGWNQPQHF
- TRBJ2-1 TRBV7-7 TRBD1 TGTGCTAGCAGCCCATTACAGGGGTCCTACAATGAGCAGTTCTTC CASSPLQGSYNEQFF
- TRBJ2-7 TRBV10-3 - TGTGCCATCAGGTTTGGAGGGATCAGCGACGAGCAGTACTTC CAIRFGGISDEQYF
- TRBJ1-2 TRBV7-9 - TGTGCCAGCAGCCCTGGGGGGCGACGGGCTAACTATGGCTACACCTTC CASSPGGRRANYGYTF
- TRBJ1-1 TRBV28 - TGTGCCAGTAACCCGGGACTCCTTTACAACACTGAAGCTTTCTTT CASNPGLLYNTEAFF
- TRBJ2-2 TRBV29-1 TRBD2 TGCAGCGCCGGGGGGGCAGCCAAGAACACCGGGGAGCTGTTTTTT CSAGGAAKNTGELFF
- TRBJ2-1 TRBV28 - TGTGCCAGCAGTTTGGTCGCTGAGCAGTTCTTC CASSLVAEQFF
- TRBJ1-6 TRBV7-6 TRBD1 TGTGCCAGCAGCAGAGAGCAGGGGGGAAATTCACCCCTCCACTTT CASSREQGGNSPLHF
- TRBJ2-5 TRBV7-2 - TGTGCCAGCAGCTTTTTCGGGCCTGAAGAGACCCAGTACTTC CASSFFGPEETQYF
- TRBJ1-4 TRBV28 TRBD1 TGTGCCAGCAGTTCCAGCACGACAGGGAGAAGGGAAAAACTGTTTTTT CASSSSTTGRREKLFF
- TRBJ1-5 TRBV15 - TGTGCCACCAGCAGAGATCCCAGCAATCAGCCCCAGCATTTT CATSRDPSNQPQHF
once TRBJ2-7 TRBV7-6 TRBD2 TGTGCCAGCAGCACCGGGACTAGCGGCTCCTACGAGCAGTACTTC CASSTGTSGSYEQYF
few TRBJ2-4 TRBV7-2 - TGTGCCAGCAGCACCTCGGGAGACATTCAGTACTTC CASSTSGDIQYF
few TRBJ1-6 TRBV7-9 - TGTGCCAGCAGCTTAGGACAGAGCTCCTATAATTCACCCCTCCACTTT CASSLGQSSYNSPLHF
- TRBJ2-1 TRBV5-8 - TGTGCCAGCAGCTTGGCCAGTTACAATGAGCAGTTCTTC CASSLASYNEQFF
- TRBJ2-2 TRBV6-1 TRBD1 TGTGCCAGCAGTGAGGGACAGGTTCGGCGGGAGCTGTTTTTT CASSEGQVRRELFF
- TRBJ1-1 TRBV5-4 TRBD1 TGTGCCAGCAGCCGGGGACAGGGAGACACTGAAGCTTTCTTT CASSRGQGDTEAFF
once TRBJ1-5 TRBV7-9 TRBD1 TGTGCCAGCAGCGCACAGGGACAGGAGAATCAGCCCCAGCATTTT CASSAQGQENQPQHF
- TRBJ2-1 TRBV5-4 - TGTGCCAGCAGTCGGACAAGCTCCTACAATGAGCAGTTCTTC CASSRTSSYNEQFF
- TRBJ1-2 TRBV10-3 TRBD1 TGTGCCATCAGTCCTACTGACAGGGACTATGGCTACACCTTC CAISPTDRDYGYTF